This TCR beta chain was captured by sequencing in a study of OX40 agonist ivuxolimab in advanced cancers. Study-level information: Aged 23 to 79 with a mean of about 60 years, they were 82.7% male.

Prior autoimmune disease or systemic immunosuppression barred patients. Only in-frame clones appear in the TCRdb table, and some are missing; sequencing was by immunoSEQ multiplex PCR. The profile shows approximately 73,000 clones, 70% to 90% of them singletons. Germline CDR1 reads GTSNPN; CDR2 reads SVGIG (reference sequence). Trimming pared 3 bases from V and 0 bases from J, leaving 15 bases between. CDR3 length: 15 amino acids. In regard to this clone: Its antigen remains unidentified.

Study observations and caveats: Normalized T-cell clonal expansion was also low in some nonresponders. Clonal expansion in partial responders at 0.1-3.0 mg/kg ranked among the lowest.

This chain links TRBV30 with TRBJ2-7; D assignment may be TRBD1 or TRBD2 (5 bases each). The source of this sequence is an adult with an advanced solid tumor such as melanoma, head and neck, liver or kidney cancer. The sample was CD4+ or CD8+ T cells sorted from blood, taken in a trial of the OX40 agonist ivuxolimab. CDR3 nucleotide sequence: TGTGCCTGGAGGCCTACCGGGACGTACTCCTACGAGCAGTACTTC. Amino acid sequence: CAWRPTGTYSYEQYF.